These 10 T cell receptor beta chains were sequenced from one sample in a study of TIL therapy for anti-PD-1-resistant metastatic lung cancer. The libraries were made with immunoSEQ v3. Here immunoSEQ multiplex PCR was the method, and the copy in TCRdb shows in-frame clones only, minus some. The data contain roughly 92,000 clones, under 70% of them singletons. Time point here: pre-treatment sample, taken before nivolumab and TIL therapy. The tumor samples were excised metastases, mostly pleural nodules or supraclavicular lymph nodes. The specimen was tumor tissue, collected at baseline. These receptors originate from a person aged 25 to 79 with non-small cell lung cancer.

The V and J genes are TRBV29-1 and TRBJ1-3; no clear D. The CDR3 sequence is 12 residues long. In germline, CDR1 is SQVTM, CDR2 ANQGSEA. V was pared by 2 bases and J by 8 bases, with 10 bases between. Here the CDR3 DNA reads TGCAGCGTTGAACGTCCCCCGGACACCATATATTTT. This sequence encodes CSVERPPDTIYF.

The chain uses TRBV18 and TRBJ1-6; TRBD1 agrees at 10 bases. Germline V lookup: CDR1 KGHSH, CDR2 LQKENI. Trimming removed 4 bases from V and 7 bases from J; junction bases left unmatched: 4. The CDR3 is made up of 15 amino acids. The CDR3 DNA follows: TGTGCCAGCTCACGGGGGACAGGGGCGAATTCACCCCTCCACTTT. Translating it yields CASSRGTGANSPLHF.

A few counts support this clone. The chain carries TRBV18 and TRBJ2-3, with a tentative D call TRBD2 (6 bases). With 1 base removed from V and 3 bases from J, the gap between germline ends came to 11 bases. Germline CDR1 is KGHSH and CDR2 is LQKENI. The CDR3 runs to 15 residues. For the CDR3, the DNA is TGTGCCAGCTCACCACGACGGAGCGGGACAGATACGCAGTATTTT. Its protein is CASSPRRSGTDTQYF.

The CDR3: CASSYQNRQYF. The CDR3 DNA follows: TGTGCCAGCAGTTACCAGAACCGGCAGTACTTC. This chain uses TRBV6-2 or TRBV6-3 with TRBJ2-7, with unresolved D. This CDR3 is built from 11 residues. Trimming left V 2 bases short and J 9 bases short, with 8 bases between. Germline V CDR1 and CDR2: MNHEY, SVGEGT.

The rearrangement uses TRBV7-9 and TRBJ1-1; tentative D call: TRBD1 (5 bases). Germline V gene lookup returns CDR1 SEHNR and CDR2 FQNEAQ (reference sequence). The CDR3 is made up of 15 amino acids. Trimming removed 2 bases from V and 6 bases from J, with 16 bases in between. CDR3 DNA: TGTGCCAGCAGCTTAAAGCGGGACGTGTGGGCTGAAGCTTTCTTT. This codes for CASSLKRDVWAEAFF.

CDR3 region: CASERGNSGETQYF. For the CDR3, the DNA is TGTGCCAGCGAGAGGGGGAACAGCGGGGAGACCCAGTACTTC. The V gene is TRBV6-5, the J gene TRBJ2-5, with D perhaps TRBD1 or TRBD2 (6 bases each). From germline, CDR1 is MNHEY and CDR2 SVGAGI. This CDR3 spans 14 amino acids. V lost 8 bases and J 5 bases, leaving 18 bases between the germline ends.

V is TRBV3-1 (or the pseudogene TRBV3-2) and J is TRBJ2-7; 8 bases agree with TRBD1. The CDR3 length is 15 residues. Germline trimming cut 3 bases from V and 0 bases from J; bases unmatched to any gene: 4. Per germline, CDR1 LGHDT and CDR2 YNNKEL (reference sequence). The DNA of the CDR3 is TGTGCCAGCAGCCATAGGACAGGGAGCTCCTACGAGCAGTACTTC. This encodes CASSHRTGSSYEQYF.

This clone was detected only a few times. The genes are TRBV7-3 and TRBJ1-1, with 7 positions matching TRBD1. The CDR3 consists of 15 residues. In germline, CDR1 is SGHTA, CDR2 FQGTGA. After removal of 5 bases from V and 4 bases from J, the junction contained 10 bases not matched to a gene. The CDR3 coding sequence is TGTGCCAGCAGCCCCAGGGGAGGGACAGCCACTGAAGCTTTCTTT. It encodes CASSPRGGTATEAFF.

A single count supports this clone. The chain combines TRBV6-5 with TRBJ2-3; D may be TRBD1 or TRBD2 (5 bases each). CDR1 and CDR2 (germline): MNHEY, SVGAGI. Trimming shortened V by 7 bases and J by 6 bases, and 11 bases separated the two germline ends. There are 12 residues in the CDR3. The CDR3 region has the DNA TGTGCCAGCAACCCCTGGGGGGATACGCAGTATTTT. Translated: CASNPWGDTQYF.

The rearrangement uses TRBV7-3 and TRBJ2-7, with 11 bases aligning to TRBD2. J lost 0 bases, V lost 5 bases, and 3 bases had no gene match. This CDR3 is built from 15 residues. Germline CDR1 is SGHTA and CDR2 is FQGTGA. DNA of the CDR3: TGTGCCAGCAGCGCGACTAGCGGGAACTCCTACGAGCAGTACTTC. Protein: CASSATSGNSYEQYF.